The 3 T cell receptor beta chains below come from one sample, sequenced in a study of cytomegalovirus exposure and HLA in healthy donors. Vbeta (60) and Jbeta (13) primers were used in the PCR. Only in-frame clones appear in the TCRdb table, and some are missing; sequencing was by immunoSEQ multiplex PCR. The data contain 150,000 to 200,000 clones, 68% of them singletons. The sample was PBMCs. The receptors shown here come from a man between 50 and 59 years old in good health and CMV-seronegative.

The CDR3 protein is CASSGAGGPNTGELFF. CDR3 coding DNA: TGTGCCAGCAGTGGGGCGGGGGGGCCGAACACCGGGGAGCTGTTTTTT. This chain uses TRBV5-4 with TRBJ2-2, with 9 bases lining up with TRBD2. Germline CDR1 is SGHNT and CDR2 is YYREEE (reference sequence). V dropped 5 bases and J dropped 0; count of bases not matched to a gene: 5. CDR3 length equals 16 residues. Full variable domain (rest looked up from reference TRBV5-4 and TRBJ2-2): ETGVTQSPTHLIKTRGQQVTLRCSSQSGHNTVSWYQQALGQGPQFIFQYYREEENGRGNFPPRFSGLQFPNYSSELNVNALELDDSALYLCASSGAGGPNTGELFFGEGSRLTVL.

The V call is TRBV5-5, the J call TRBJ1-1; maybe TRBD1 (6 bases). Trimming took off 2 bases at V and 0 bases at J, with 8 bases between the two ends. Germline values: CDR1 SGHKS, CDR2 YYEKEE (reference sequence). This CDR3 region has 14 residues. The CDR3 DNA sequence: TGTGCCAGCAGCTTTCGGACAGTGAACACTGAAGCTTTCTTT. Amino acid sequence: CASSFRTVNTEAFF.

The chain has TRBV11-2 and TRBJ1-1; D ambiguous. The V end lost 5 bases, the J end lost 7 bases, and 14 bases lay between the germline ends. The CDR3 consists of 13 residues. The germline gives CDR1 SGHAT, CDR2 FQNNGV. The CDR3 here is CASSPVRRGEAFF. In DNA, the CDR3 is TGTGCCAGCAGCCCCGTTAGGCGCGGTGAAGCTTTCTTT.